This section outlines one T cell receptor beta chain sequence together with its context. With random hexamers, reverse transcription was performed on about 0.5 to 1 ug of RNA. TCRdb itself ran the immunoSEQ multiplex PCR reads through MiXCR, one entry per CDR3 protein. The data hold around 170,000 distinct CDR3 sequences, with approximately 95% observed a single time. The CDR3 has 11 amino acids. The V gene's germline CDR1 is DFQATT and CDR2 SNEGSKA (reference sequence). This specimen belongs to a study of CD8 T cells in Susac syndrome. The J gene is TRBJ2-3, the V gene TRBV20-1; D uncertain. This clonotype was sampled from a human donor with Susac syndrome. Material: CD8+ T cells from PBMCs. This CDR3 is CSGRTVDTQYF. The CDR3, as DNA: TGCAGCGGTCGGACCGTAGATACGCAGTATTTT.